These 25 T cell receptor beta chains were sequenced from one sample in a study of human T cells and chemical hapten exposure. TCRdb called the RACE reads again in MiXCR, with one record for every CDR3 protein. Among 75,000 to 80,000 distinct CDR3 sequences listed, 8.6% were seen once. Time point reported: healthy volunteer bleed at 6 weeks. The starting material, unfractionated whole blood, was used for total RNA extraction. The sequencing sample was made of whole blood. The receptors here all came from a female donor in good health. Some clones in this sample may be carry-over from other donors' samples.

The chain has TRBV5-1 and TRBJ2-5, with D possibly being TRBD1 or TRBD2 (6 bases each). Germline V gives CDR1 SGHRS, CDR2 YFSETQ. V was shortened by 1 base and J by 1 base, with 11 bases between the two germline ends. The CDR3 totals 15 residues. The CDR3, as DNA: TGCGCCAGCAGCTTGCGGGGGCTCCCCCAAGAGACCCAGTACTTC. As protein: CASSLRGLPQETQYF.

This clonotype was observed many times. V usage is TRBV25-1 and J usage is TRBJ1-1, with D maybe TRBD1 (6 bases). Per the germline V gene, CDR1 is MGHDK and CDR2 is SYGVNS. The CDR3 extends over 13 amino acids. Trimming removed 4 bases at V and 3 bases at J, with 9 bases between. The CDR3 region has the DNA TGTGCCAGCAGTGCGGACAGTTACACTGAAGCTTTCTTT. Its protein is CASSADSYTEAFF.

This chain uses TRBV9 with TRBJ2-3, with TRBD2 matching 12 bases. CDR3 length: 16 amino acids. Trimming cost V 1 base and J 0 bases; bases outside gene matches: 0. Germline CDR1 SGDLS, CDR2 YYNGEE. The CDR3, as DNA: TGTGCCAGCAGCGTACTAGCGGGGGGGAGCACAGATACGCAGTATTTT. Translated: CASSVLAGGSTDTQYF.

This clonotype was seen ten or more times. The chain combines TRBV20-1 with TRBJ2-4, with 12 bases aligning to TRBD2. The CDR3 loop spans 17 amino acids. Germline CDR1 reads DFQATT; CDR2 reads SNEGSKA (reference sequence). V was pared by 2 bases and J by 0 bases, with 5 bases of the junction left unmatched. The DNA for the CDR3 is TGCAGTGCTAGAAGGACTAGCGGGGAGAGAGCCAAAAACATTCAGTACTTC. Protein sequence: CSARRTSGERAKNIQYF.

This clonotype was observed at least ten times. This sequence joins TRBV11-2 and TRBJ2-7; D ambiguous. The germline V gene has CDR1 SGHAT and CDR2 FQNNGV. V was pared by 5 bases and J by 0 bases, with 11 bases between. The CDR3 runs 14 residues. The CDR3 nucleotides are TGTGCCAGCAGCCCGTCAGCCCTCTCCTACGAGCAGTACTTC. It translates to CASSPSALSYEQYF.

V is TRBV5-6 and J is TRBJ1-5; D gene unclear. The V gene lost 3 bases and the J gene lost 3 bases, with 10 bases spanning the gap. Germline lookup yields CDR1 SGHDT and CDR2 YYEEEE. CDR3 length: 14 amino acids. The CDR3 reads CASSSRFYNQPQHF. The CDR3 DNA reads TGTGCCAGCAGCTCGCGGTTCTACAATCAGCCCCAGCATTTT.

This clonotype was seen repeatedly, ten times or more. The rearrangement joins TRBV9 to TRBJ1-1, with 7 bases aligning to TRBD1. V lost 1 base and J lost 10; bases outside the gene matches: 10. Per the germline V gene, CDR1 is SGDLS and CDR2 is YYNGEE. The CDR3 is made up of 14 amino acids. The CDR3 is CASSVLEGGLGAFF. The CDR3 coding sequence is TGTGCCAGCAGCGTACTAGAAGGGGGCCTAGGAGCTTTCTTT.

This clonotype was counted a few times. The chain uses TRBV12-3 or TRBV12-4 and TRBJ1-5; TRBD1 matches 11 bases. V dropped 6 bases and J dropped 2; count of bases not matched to a gene: 3. The CDR3 runs to 15 residues. CDR3 bases: TGTGCCAGCAGGGGGACAGGGGGGGGCAATCAGCCCCAGCATTTT. It is translated as CASRGTGGGNQPQHF.

The sample holds a few counts of this clonotype. The chain links TRBV6-2 or TRBV6-3 to TRBJ2-5; 9 nucleotides align to TRBD2. The CDR3 totals 16 residues. Germline V CDR1 and CDR2: MNHEY, SVGEGT. J was trimmed by 4 bases and V by 5 bases; bases with no gene match: 11. In nucleotides, the CDR3 is TGTGCCAGCAGTCCTCCCCGGCGGGGGGGCCGAGAGACCCAGTACTTC. It yields the protein CASSPPRRGGRETQYF.

J is TRBJ2-4 and V is TRBV12-3 or TRBV12-4; 8 nucleotides align to TRBD1. This CDR3 is 13 amino acids long. J was trimmed by 10 bases and V by 3 bases; bases with no gene match: 5. The CDR3 DNA follows: TGTGCCAGCAGTTTCACAGGGGGAAGTATTCAGTACTTC. This encodes CASSFTGGSIQYF.

This clonotype came up many times. This chain connects TRBV20-1 to TRBJ2-1, with no clear D. Germline V gene sequence: CDR1 DFQATT, CDR2 SNEGSKA (reference sequence). This CDR3 region has 14 residues. V dropped 6 bases and J dropped 4 bases, with 16 bases sitting between them. The CDR3 DNA reads as TGCAGTGCGAAGAAGACTCTGGTATACAATGAGCAGTTCTTC. This translates into CSAKKTLVYNEQFF.

There are many counts of this clonotype. The chain has TRBV19 and TRBJ1-5; D gene ambiguous. The ends were cut back, 7 bases at V and 2 bases at J, with 18 bases in the middle. Looked up from germline, CDR1 is LNHDA and CDR2 is SQIVND (reference sequence). This CDR3 is built from 16 residues. The CDR3 coding sequence is TGTGCCAGTAACCCCCGGTTGGGGTTCGGCAATCAGCCCCAGCATTTT. It translates to CASNPRLGFGNQPQHF.

Concerning this clonotype itself: A much larger clone is a single base away; this may be a read error. The chain is built from TRBV20-1 and TRBJ1-5; D is perhaps TRBD1 (6 bases). Trimming removed 7 bases at V and 3 bases at J, with 16 bases between. The CDR3 loop spans 14 amino acids. Looked up from germline, CDR1 is DFQATT and CDR2 is SNEGSKA (reference sequence). CDR3 protein: CSVKTGSTNQPQHF. CDR3 sequence (DNA): TGCAGTGTCAAAACAGGGTCGACCAATCAGCCCCAGCATTTT.

The table lists this clonotype with many counts. The chain joins TRBV15 to TRBJ1-2, with TRBD1 matching over 8 bases. The germline gives CDR1 LNHNV, CDR2 YYDKDF (reference sequence). With V trimmed by 5 bases and J by 4 bases, 6 bases remained unmatched. The CDR3 totals 14 residues. CDR3: CATSVDRGSYGYTF. Here the CDR3 DNA reads TGTGCCACCAGCGTTGACAGGGGTTCCTATGGCTACACCTTC.

This clonotype was counted ten times or more. V and J are TRBV20-1 and TRBJ2-7; 7 bases map to TRBD2. The CDR3 spans 13 residues. Germline V gene data show CDR1 as DFQATT and CDR2 as SNEGSKA (reference sequence). V was pared by 5 bases and J by 12 bases, with 16 bases of the junction left unmatched. CDR3 DNA: TGCAGTGCTGAGGTCTTAGCGGGTGGCTTACGGTACTTC. This sequence encodes CSAEVLAGGLRYF.

This clonotype has more than one count but fewer than ten. This chain's CDR3 is CASRRDSPSALHF. The CDR3, as DNA: TGTGCCAGCAGGAGGGACAGCCCTTCCGCCCTCCACTTT. The chain carries TRBV28 and TRBJ1-6; TRBD1 matches at 7 bases. CDR1 and CDR2 from the germline V gene are MDHEN and SYDVKM. The CDR3 has 13 amino acids. After removal of 6 bases from V and 14 bases from J, the junction contained 10 bases not matched to a gene.

CDR3 sequence reads: CASSSGGGYGYTF. As DNA, the CDR3 is TGTGCCAGCAGTTCTGGGGGGGGGTATGGCTACACCTTC. This chain joins TRBV28 and TRBJ1-2, with D perhaps TRBD1 (5 bases). V was clipped by 4 bases and J by 5 bases, with 11 bases between them. Germline CDR1 MDHEN, CDR2 SYDVKM. This CDR3 spans 13 amino acids.

This clonotype was observed many times. CDR3 nucleotide sequence: TGTGCCAGCAGTCAACAAGGACAGGGCGGCGGCTACACCTTC. Residues: CASSQQGQGGGYTF. The chain joins TRBV27 to TRBJ1-2; 8 bases match TRBD1. V lost 5 bases to trimming and J lost 8 bases; unmatched junction nucleotides: 10. The CDR3 is 14 residues long. Germline V lookup: CDR1 MNHEY, CDR2 SMNVEV (reference sequence).

This clonotype was observed a few times. The chain uses TRBV20-1 and TRBJ1-1, with D perhaps matching TRBD1 (5 bases). This CDR3 contains 14 residues. CDR1 and CDR2 from the germline V gene are DFQATT and SNEGSKA (reference sequence). V was pared by 3 bases and J by 4 bases, with 15 bases between. The chain's CDR3 is CSASPPGRGTEAFF. CDR3 DNA: TGCAGTGCTAGTCCCCCAGGGAGGGGCACTGAAGCTTTCTTT.

This clonotype turned up a few times. The junction does not match germline at one end; this may be a read error. V is TRBV2 and J is TRBJ1-2, with TRBD1 matching over 7 bases. The germline V gene has CDR1 SNHLY and CDR2 FYNNEI. The CDR3 extends over 12 amino acids. The CDR3 sequence is CASSERTGLPFF. DNA of the CDR3: TGTGCCAGCAGTGAAAGGACAGGCCTCCCCTTTTTC. Full variable domain (missing parts from reference TRBV2 and TRBJ1-2): EPEVTQTPSHQVTQMGQEVILRCVPISNHLYFYWYRQILGQKVEFLVSFYNNEISEKSEIFDDQFSVERPDGSNFTLKIRSTKLEDSAMYFCASSERTGLPFFGSGTRLTVV.

This CDR3 reads CASSLELAGSPDPEETQYF. The DNA for the CDR3 is TGTGCCAGCAGCTTAGAACTAGCGGGGAGCCCCGACCCAGAAGAGACCCAGTACTTC. The rearrangement uses TRBV5-6 and TRBJ2-5; 10 bases agree with TRBD2. The CDR3 is 19 residues long. Trimming cost V 2 bases and J 3 bases; bases outside gene matches: 16. Per germline, CDR1 SGHDT and CDR2 YYEEEE.

This clonotype has ten or more counts. This chain joins TRBV7-6 and TRBJ2-7, with 9 bases fitting TRBD2. Per germline, CDR1 SGHVS and CDR2 FNYEAQ. This CDR3 comprises 14 residues. J gave up 4 bases and V 1 base, and 2 bases lay outside the gene matches. The CDR3: CASSLESGGYEQYF. DNA for the CDR3: TGTGCCAGCAGCTTAGAAAGCGGGGGGTACGAGCAGTACTTC.

Worth noting for this clonotype: Being one base from a much bigger clone, this may be a read error. Since no conserved phenylalanine or tryptophan closes the CDR3, a read error is the likely cause. The CDR3, as DNA: TGTGCCAGCAGCCCGGGACTAGCGGGGGGACAAGAGACCCAGTACTAC. This codes for CASSPGLAGGQETQYY. The rearrangement joins TRBV7-2 to TRBJ2-5, with 15 bases lining up with TRBD2. CDR1 SGHTA and CDR2 FQGNSA come from the germline V gene. J lost 2 bases, V lost 5 bases, and 3 bases had no gene match. The CDR3 consists of 16 residues.

This clonotype was observed many times. The rearrangement links TRBV4-2 to TRBJ1-6; TRBD1 might be the D (5 bases). The CDR3 contains 15 residues. The germline V gene encodes CDR1 LGHNA and CDR2 YNFKEQ. Trimming shortened V by 2 bases and J by 8 bases, and 13 bases separated the two germline ends. The CDR3 bases are TGTGCCAGCAGCCAAAAACAGGACGCAGATTCACCCCTCCACTTT. It codes for CASSQKQDADSPLHF.

This clonotype was detected only a few times. The chain carries TRBV11-2 and TRBJ1-1; no definite D call. The germline V and J ends were trimmed by 4 bases and 4 bases, with 13 bases remaining between them. The germline V gene encodes CDR1 SGHAT and CDR2 FQNNGV. CDR3 length equals 14 residues. The CDR3 loop is CASSSAGYATEAFF. Written as DNA, the CDR3 is TGTGCCAGCAGCTCCGCGGGGTACGCCACTGAAGCTTTCTTT.